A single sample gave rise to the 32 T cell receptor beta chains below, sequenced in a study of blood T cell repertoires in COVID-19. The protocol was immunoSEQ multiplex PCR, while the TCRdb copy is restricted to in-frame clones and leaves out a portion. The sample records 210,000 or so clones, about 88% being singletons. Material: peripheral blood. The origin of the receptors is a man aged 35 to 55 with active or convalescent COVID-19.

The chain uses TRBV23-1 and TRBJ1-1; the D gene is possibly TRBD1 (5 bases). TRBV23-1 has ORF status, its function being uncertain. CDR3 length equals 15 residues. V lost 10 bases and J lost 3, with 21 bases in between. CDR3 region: CAITPVLRADTEAFF. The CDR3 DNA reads TGCGCCATTACCCCGGTCCTCAGGGCAGACACTGAAGCTTTCTTT.

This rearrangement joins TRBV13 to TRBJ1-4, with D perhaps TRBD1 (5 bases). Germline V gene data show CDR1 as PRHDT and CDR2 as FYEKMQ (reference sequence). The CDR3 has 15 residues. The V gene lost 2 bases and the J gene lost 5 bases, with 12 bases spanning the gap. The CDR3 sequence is CASSLRTGRNEKLFF. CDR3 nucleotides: TGTGCCAGCAGCTTACGTACAGGTCGAAATGAAAAACTGTTTTTT.

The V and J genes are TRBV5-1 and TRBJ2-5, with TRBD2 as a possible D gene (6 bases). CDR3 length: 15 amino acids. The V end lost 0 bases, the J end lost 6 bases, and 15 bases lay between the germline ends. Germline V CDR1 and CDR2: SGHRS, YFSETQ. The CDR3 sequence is CASSLGGRRVQTQYF. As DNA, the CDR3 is TGCGCCAGCAGCTTGGGCGGCAGGAGGGTGCAGACCCAGTACTTC.

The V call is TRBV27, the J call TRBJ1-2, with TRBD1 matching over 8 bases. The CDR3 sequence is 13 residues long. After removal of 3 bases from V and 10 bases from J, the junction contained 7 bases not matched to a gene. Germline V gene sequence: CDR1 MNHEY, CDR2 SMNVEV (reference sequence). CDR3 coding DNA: TGTGCCAGCAGTTTCCCCGAGACAGGGGCCTACACCTTC. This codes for CASSFPETGAYTF.

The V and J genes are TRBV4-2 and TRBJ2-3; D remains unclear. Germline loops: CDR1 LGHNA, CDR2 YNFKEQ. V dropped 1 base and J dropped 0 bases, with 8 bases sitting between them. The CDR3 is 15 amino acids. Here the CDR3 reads CASSQVLPSTDTQYF. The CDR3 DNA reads TGTGCCAGCAGCCAAGTACTCCCCAGCACAGATACGCAGTATTTT.

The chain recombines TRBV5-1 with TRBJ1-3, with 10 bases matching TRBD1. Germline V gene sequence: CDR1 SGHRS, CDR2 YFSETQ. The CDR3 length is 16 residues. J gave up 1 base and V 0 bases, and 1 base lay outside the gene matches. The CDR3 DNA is TGCGCCAGCAGCTTGGGACAGGGGGCGTCTGGAAACACCATATATTTT. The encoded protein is CASSLGQGASGNTIYF.

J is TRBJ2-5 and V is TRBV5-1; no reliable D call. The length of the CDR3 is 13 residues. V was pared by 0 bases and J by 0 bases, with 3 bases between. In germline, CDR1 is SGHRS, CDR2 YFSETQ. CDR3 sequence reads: CASSLDNQETQYF. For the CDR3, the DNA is TGCGCCAGCAGCTTGGACAACCAAGAGACCCAGTACTTC.

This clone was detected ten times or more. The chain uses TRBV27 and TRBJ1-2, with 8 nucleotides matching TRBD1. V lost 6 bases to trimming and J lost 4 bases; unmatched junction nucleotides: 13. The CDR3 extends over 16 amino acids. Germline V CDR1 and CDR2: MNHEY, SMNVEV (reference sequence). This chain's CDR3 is CASSLNWTGRRYGYTF. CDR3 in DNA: TGTGCCAGCAGCCTCAACTGGACAGGGAGGCGCTATGGCTACACCTTC.

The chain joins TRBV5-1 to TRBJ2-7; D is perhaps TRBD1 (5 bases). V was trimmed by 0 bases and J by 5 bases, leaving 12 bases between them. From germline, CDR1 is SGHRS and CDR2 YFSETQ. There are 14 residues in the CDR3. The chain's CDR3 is CASSLGGHQDEQYF. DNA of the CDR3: TGCGCCAGCAGCTTGGGGGGCCACCAGGACGAGCAGTACTTC. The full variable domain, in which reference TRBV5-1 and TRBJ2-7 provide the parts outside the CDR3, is KAGVTQTPRYLIKTRGQQVTLSCSPISGHRSVSWYQQTPGQGLQFLFEYFSETQRNKGNFPGRFSGRQFSNSRSEMNVSTLELGDSALYLCASSLGGHQDEQYFGPGTRLTVT.

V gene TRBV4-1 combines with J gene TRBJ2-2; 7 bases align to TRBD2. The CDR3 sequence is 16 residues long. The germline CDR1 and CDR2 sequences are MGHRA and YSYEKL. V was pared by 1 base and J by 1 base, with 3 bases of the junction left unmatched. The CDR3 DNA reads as TGCGCCAGCAGCCAAGGGCGGGGGTTGAACACCGGGGAGCTGTTTTTT. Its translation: CASSQGRGLNTGELFF.

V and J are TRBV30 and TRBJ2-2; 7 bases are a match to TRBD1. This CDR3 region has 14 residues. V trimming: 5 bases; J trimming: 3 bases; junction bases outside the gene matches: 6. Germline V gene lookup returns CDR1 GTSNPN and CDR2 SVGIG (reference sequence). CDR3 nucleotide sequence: TGTGCCTGGCGGGACAGAGCCTACACCGGGGAGCTGTTTTTT. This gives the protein CAWRDRAYTGELFF.

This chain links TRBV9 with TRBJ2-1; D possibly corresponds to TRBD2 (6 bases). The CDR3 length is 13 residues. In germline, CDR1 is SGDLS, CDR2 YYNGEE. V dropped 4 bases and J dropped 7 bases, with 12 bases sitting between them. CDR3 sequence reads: CASSSQTRNEQFF. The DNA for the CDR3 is TGTGCCAGCAGCTCCCAGACTAGAAATGAGCAGTTCTTC.

The CDR3 loop is CASNLFTSLRYNEQFF. The CDR3 nucleotides are TGTGCCAGCAACCTTTTTACTAGCCTCCGATACAATGAGCAGTTCTTC. The V gene is TRBV27, the J gene TRBJ2-1, with TRBD2 as a possible D gene (6 bases). The CDR3 sequence is 16 residues long. Trimming pared 7 bases from V and 4 bases from J, leaving 20 bases between. Germline V CDR1 and CDR2: MNHEY, SMNVEV (reference sequence).

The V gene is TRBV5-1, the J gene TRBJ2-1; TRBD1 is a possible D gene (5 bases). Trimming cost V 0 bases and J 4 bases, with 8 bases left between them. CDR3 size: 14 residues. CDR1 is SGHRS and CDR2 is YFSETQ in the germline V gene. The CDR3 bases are TGCGCCAGCAGCTTGGTTGACAGTTACAATGAGCAGTTCTTC. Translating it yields CASSLVDSYNEQFF.

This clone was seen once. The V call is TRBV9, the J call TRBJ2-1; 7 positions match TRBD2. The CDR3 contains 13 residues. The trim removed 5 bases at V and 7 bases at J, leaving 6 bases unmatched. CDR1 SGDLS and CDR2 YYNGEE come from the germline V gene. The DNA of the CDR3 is TGTGCCAGCAGAGCCGACGGGGGGAATGAGCAGTTCTTC. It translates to CASRADGGNEQFF. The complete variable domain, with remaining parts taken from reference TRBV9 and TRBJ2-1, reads DSGVTQTPKHLITATGQRVTLRCSPRSGDLSVYWYQQSLDQGLQFLIQYYNGEERAKGNILERFSAQQFPDLHSELNLSSLELGDSALYFCASRADGGNEQFFGPGTRLTVL.

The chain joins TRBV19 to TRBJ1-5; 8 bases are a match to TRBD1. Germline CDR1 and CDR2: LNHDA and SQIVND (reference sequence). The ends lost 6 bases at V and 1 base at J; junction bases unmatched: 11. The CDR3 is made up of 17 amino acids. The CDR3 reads CASSATDRAVSNQPQHF. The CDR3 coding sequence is TGTGCCAGTAGCGCCACGGACAGGGCTGTAAGCAATCAGCCCCAGCATTTT.

CDR3 coding DNA: TGTGCCAGTAGTCCCGGTGGAGGGCTGGGCTCACCCCTCCACTTT. As protein: CASSPGGGLGSPLHF. The gene calls are TRBV19 and TRBJ1-6, with D hard to call. V lost 5 bases and J lost 10, with 18 bases in between. Germline loops: CDR1 LNHDA, CDR2 SQIVND (reference sequence). The CDR3 loop spans 15 amino acids.

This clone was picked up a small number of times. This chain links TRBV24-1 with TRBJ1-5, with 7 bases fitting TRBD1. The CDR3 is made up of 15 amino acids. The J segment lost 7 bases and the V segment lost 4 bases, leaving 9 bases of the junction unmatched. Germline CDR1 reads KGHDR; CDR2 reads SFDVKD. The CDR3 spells CATSDTSRQGQPQHF. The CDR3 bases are TGTGCCACCAGTGACACCTCACGACAGGGCCAGCCCCAGCATTTT.

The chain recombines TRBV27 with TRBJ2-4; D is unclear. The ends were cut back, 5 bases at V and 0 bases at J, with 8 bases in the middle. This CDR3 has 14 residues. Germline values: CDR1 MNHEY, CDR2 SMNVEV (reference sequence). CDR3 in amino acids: CASSPTLAKNIQYF. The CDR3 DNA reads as TGTGCCAGCAGTCCGACATTAGCCAAAAACATTCAGTACTTC.

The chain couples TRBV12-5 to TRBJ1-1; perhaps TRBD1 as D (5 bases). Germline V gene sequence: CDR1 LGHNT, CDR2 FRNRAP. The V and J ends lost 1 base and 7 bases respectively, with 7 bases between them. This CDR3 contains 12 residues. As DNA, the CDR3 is TGTGCTAGTGGTTTGGAACAGGTTGAAGCTTTCTTT. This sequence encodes CASGLEQVEAFF.

Here the CDR3 reads CASSQEDTAAFF. As DNA, the CDR3 is TGTGCCAGCAGCCAAGAAGACACGGCAGCTTTCTTT. The gene calls are TRBV3-1 (or the pseudogene TRBV3-2) and TRBJ1-1, with unresolved D. CDR1 and CDR2 (germline): LGHDT, YNNKEL (reference sequence). The V end was cut by 0 bases, the J end by 10 bases, with 9 bases between. The CDR3 sequence is 12 residues long.

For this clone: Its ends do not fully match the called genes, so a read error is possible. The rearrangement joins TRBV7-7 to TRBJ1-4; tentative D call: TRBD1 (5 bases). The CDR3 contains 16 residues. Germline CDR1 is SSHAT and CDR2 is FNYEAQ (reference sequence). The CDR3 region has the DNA TGTGCTAGCACCCAAAATCGGCAGGGCGATAATGAAAAACTGTTTTTT. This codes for CASTQNRQGDNEKLFF.

For the CDR3, the DNA is TGTGCCAGCACCCGAGGGGGACAGGGGCAAGAGACCCAGTACTTC. It is translated as CASTRGGQGQETQYF. This chain joins TRBV5-4 and TRBJ2-5; 10 bases align to TRBD1. Trimming cost V 6 bases and J 2 bases; bases outside gene matches: 7. CDR3 length: 15 amino acids. Looked up from germline, CDR1 is SGHNT and CDR2 is YYREEE (reference sequence).

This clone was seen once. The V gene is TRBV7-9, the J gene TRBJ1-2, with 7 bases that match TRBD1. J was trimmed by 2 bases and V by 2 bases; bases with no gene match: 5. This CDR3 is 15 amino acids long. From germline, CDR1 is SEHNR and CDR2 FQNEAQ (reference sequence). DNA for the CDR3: TGTGCCAGCAGCTTATTTACGGGACAGAACTATGGCTACACCTTC. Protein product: CASSLFTGQNYGYTF.

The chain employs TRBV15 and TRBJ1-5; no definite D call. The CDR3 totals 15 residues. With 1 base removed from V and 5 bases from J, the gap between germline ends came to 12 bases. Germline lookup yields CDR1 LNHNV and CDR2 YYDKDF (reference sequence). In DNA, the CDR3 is TGTGCCACCAGCAGAGTGGCGGGCGGGGATCAGCCCCAGCATTTT. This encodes CATSRVAGGDQPQHF.

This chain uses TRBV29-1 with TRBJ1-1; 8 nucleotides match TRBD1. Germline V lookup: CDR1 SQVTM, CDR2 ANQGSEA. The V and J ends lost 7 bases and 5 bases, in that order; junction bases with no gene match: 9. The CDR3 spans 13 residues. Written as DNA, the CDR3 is TGCAGCGCTAAGGACAGGGAAGTTACTGAAGCTTTCTTT. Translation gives CSAKDREVTEAFF.

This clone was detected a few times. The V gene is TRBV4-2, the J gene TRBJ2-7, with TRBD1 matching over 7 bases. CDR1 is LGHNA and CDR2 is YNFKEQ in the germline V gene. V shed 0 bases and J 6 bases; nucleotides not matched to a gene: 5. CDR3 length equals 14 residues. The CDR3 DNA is TGTGCCAGCAGCCAAGAAAGTTCAGGGGGCGAGCAGTACTTC. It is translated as CASSQESSGGEQYF.

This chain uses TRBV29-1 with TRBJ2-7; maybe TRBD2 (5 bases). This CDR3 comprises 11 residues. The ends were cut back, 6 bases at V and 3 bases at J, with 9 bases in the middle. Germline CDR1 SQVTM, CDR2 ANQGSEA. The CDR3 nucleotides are TGCAGCGTCACTCGGGGCTACGAGCAGTACTTC. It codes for CSVTRGYEQYF.

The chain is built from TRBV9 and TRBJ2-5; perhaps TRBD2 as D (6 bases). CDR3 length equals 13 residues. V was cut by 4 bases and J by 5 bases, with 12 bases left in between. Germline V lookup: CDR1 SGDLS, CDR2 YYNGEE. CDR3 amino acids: CASSFGTEETQYF. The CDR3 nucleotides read TGTGCCAGCAGCTTCGGGACTGAGGAGACCCAGTACTTC.

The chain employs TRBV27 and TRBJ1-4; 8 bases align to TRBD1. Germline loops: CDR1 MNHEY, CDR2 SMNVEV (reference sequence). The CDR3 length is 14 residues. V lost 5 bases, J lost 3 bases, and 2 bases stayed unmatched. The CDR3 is CASSPGGPNEKLFF. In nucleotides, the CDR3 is TGTGCCAGCAGTCCAGGGGGCCCTAATGAAAAACTGTTTTTT.

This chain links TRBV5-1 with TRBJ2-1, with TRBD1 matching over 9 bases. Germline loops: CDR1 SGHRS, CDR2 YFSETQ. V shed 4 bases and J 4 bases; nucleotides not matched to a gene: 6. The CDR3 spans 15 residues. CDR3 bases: TGCGCCAGCAGCACCCGGGACAGGGTATACAATGAGCAGTTCTTC. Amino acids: CASSTRDRVYNEQFF.

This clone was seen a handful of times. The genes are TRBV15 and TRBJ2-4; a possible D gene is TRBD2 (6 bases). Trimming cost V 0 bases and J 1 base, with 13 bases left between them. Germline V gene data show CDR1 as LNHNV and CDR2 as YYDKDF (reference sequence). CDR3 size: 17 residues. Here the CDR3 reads CATSRDIGGRAKNIQYF. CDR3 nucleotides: TGTGCCACCAGCAGAGATATTGGGGGGAGGGCCAAAAACATTCAGTACTTC.